This TCR beta chain derives from a study of T cells in localized non-small cell lung cancer. The method was immunoSEQ multiplex PCR; TCRdb's version includes in-frame clones alone and lacks a portion of them. The table lists 40,000 or so clones, 75% to 90% of them singletons. This CDR3 is 11 amino acids long. Trimming cost V 6 bases and J 8 bases, with 11 bases left between them. Germline V gene data show CDR1 as DFQATT and CDR2 as SNEGSKA (reference sequence). The receptor was derived from a man aged 40-75 years with stage I lung adenocarcinoma. Sequences were derived from peripheral blood, sampled before any cancer treatment. The chain recombines TRBV20-1 with TRBJ1-5; D uncertain. The CDR3 bases are TGCAGTGCCGCGAACTGGGAGCCCCAGCATTTT. This sequence encodes CSAANWEPQHF.